The next 29 T cell receptor beta chains were all read from a single sample in a study of T cells in localized non-small cell lung cancer. TCRdb keeps only in-frame clones here, not all; method: immunoSEQ multiplex PCR. The profile shows fewer than 60,000 clones, approximately 82% of them singletons. The input for sequencing was peripheral blood, taken before any cancer treatment. These receptors all stem from a female donor of 60 years or more with stage II squamous cell lung carcinoma.

The chain combines TRBV5-1 with TRBJ2-3; D perhaps matches TRBD1 (5 bases). The CDR3 length is 18 residues. Trimming cost V 3 bases and J 0 bases, with 20 bases left between them. Germline CDR1 and CDR2: SGHRS and YFSETQ. The DNA for the CDR3 is TGCGCCAGCAGCTCCTCCCTACCCACAGGCTTTAGCACAGATACGCAGTATTTT. It yields the protein CASSSSLPTGFSTDTQYF. The full variable domain, rest sourced from reference TRBV5-1 and TRBJ2-3, is KAGVTQTPRYLIKTRGQQVTLSCSPISGHRSVSWYQQTPGQGLQFLFEYFSETQRNKGNFPGRFSGRQFSNSRSEMNVSTLELGDSALYLCASSSSLPTGFSTDTQYFGPGTRLTVL.

The V call is TRBV6-5, the J call TRBJ2-5; D uncertain. Germline lookup yields CDR1 MNHEY and CDR2 SVGAGI. CDR3 length equals 12 residues. V was shortened by 5 bases and J by 3 bases, with 7 bases between the two germline ends. The CDR3 here is CASSPTEETQYF. The CDR3 nucleotides read TGTGCCAGCAGTCCGACGGAAGAGACCCAGTACTTC.

V usage is TRBV7-8 and J usage is TRBJ2-7; TRBD1 aligns across 7 bases. V lost 7 bases to trimming and J lost 6 bases; unmatched junction nucleotides: 9. Germline loops: CDR1 SGHVS, CDR2 FQNEAQ. The CDR3 loop spans 13 amino acids. The CDR3 DNA is TGTGCCAGCACCCCAGACAGGGACCTCGAGCAGTACTTC. Protein: CASTPDRDLEQYF. Based on the CDR3 plus reference TRBV7-8 and TRBJ2-7, the full variable domain is GAGVSQSPRYKVAKRGQDVALRCDPISGHVSLFWYQQALGQGPEFLTYFQNEAQLDKSGLPSDRFFAERPEGSVSTLKIQRTQQEDSAVYLCASTPDRDLEQYFGPGTRLTVT.

The chain joins TRBV11-1 to TRBJ2-3, with 10 bases lining up with TRBD2. The CDR3 totals 18 residues. V lost 5 bases to trimming and J lost 3 bases; unmatched junction nucleotides: 14. The germline gives CDR1 SGHAT, CDR2 FQDESV (reference sequence). Here the CDR3 reads CASSTPWTSGLITDTQYF. In DNA form, the CDR3 reads TGTGCCAGCAGCACCCCCTGGACTAGCGGCTTAATAACAGATACGCAGTATTTT.

V is TRBV6-1 and J is TRBJ2-1, with TRBD1 identical over 8 bases. Trimming cost V 6 bases and J 8 bases; bases outside gene matches: 6. From germline, CDR1 is MNHNS and CDR2 SASEGT. The CDR3 runs 13 residues. The chain's CDR3 is CASRVGQGYEQFF. The CDR3 bases are TGTGCCAGCAGAGTCGGACAGGGCTATGAGCAGTTCTTC.

V is TRBV27 and J is TRBJ1-2; D is uncertain. CDR1 and CDR2 from the germline V gene are MNHEY and SMNVEV (reference sequence). The CDR3 sequence is 15 residues long. Trimming removed 5 bases at V and 5 bases at J, with 18 bases between. The CDR3 loop is CASSLLQGGSYGYTF. Written as DNA, the CDR3 is TGTGCCAGCAGTCTCCTGCAAGGAGGGAGTTATGGCTACACCTTC.

V usage is TRBV5-4 and J usage is TRBJ2-1; D is possibly TRBD1 or TRBD2 (6 bases each). V was clipped by 0 bases and J by 12 bases, with 13 bases between them. Germline CDR1 reads SGHNT; CDR2 reads YYREEE (reference sequence). The CDR3 contains 13 residues. The chain's CDR3 is CASSLAGRGGQFF. DNA of the CDR3: TGTGCCAGCAGCTTGGCCGGCAGGGGAGGGCAGTTCTTC.

The gene calls are TRBV29-1 and TRBJ2-1, with D possibly TRBD2 on 6 matching bases. V lost 1 base and J 3 bases, leaving 7 bases between the germline ends. CDR1 and CDR2 (germline): SQVTM, ANQGSEA. This CDR3 region has 13 residues. As DNA, the CDR3 is TGCAGCGTTGAAGCGGGAGTCTACAATGAGCAGTTCTTC. It specifies CSVEAGVYNEQFF.

The rearrangement joins TRBV19 to TRBJ2-1, with TRBD2 identical over 8 bases. The CDR3 totals 12 residues. V dropped 3 bases and J dropped 8; count of bases not matched to a gene: 0. The germline CDR1 and CDR2 sequences are LNHDA and SQIVND (reference sequence). The CDR3 DNA reads TGTGCCAGTAGTATCGGGGGGGATGAGCAGTTCTTC. Translating gives CASSIGGDEQFF. The full variable domain, completed using reference TRBV19 and TRBJ2-1, is DGGITQSPKYLFRKEGQNVTLSCEQNLNHDAMYWYRQDPGQGLRLIYYSQIVNDFQKGDIAEGYSVSREKKESFPLTVTSAQKNPTAFYLCASSIGGDEQFFGPGTRLTVL.

The V gene is TRBV2, the J gene TRBJ1-3; 8 nucleotides match TRBD1. Trimming cost V 5 bases and J 2 bases; bases outside gene matches: 5. The germline V gene encodes CDR1 SNHLY and CDR2 FYNNEI. The CDR3 is 15 residues long. CDR3 sequence: CASSLTGGPGNTIYF. As DNA, the CDR3 is TGTGCCAGCAGTCTTACAGGGGGTCCTGGAAACACCATATATTTT.

The V call is TRBV5-1, the J call TRBJ1-2; D remains ambiguous. The germline CDR1 and CDR2 sequences are SGHRS and YFSETQ. The CDR3 has 14 amino acids. Trimming stripped 0 bases from V and 5 bases from J, with 11 bases between. The CDR3 loop reads CASSLGGQTYGYTF. CDR3 bases: TGCGCCAGCAGCTTGGGAGGCCAGACTTATGGCTACACCTTC.

The chain has TRBV9 and TRBJ1-1; D is unclear. Looked up from germline, CDR1 is SGDLS and CDR2 is YYNGEE. Trimming took off 4 bases at V and 3 bases at J, with 13 bases between the two ends. The CDR3 is 14 amino acids. The CDR3 region is CASSFSTDHTEAFF. Here the CDR3 DNA reads TGTGCCAGCAGCTTCTCGACGGATCACACTGAAGCTTTCTTT.

The chain recombines TRBV7-8 with TRBJ2-4; the D gene is possibly TRBD2 (5 bases). Looked up from germline, CDR1 is SGHVS and CDR2 is FQNEAQ. This CDR3 has 13 residues. With 1 base removed from V and 8 bases from J, the gap between germline ends came to 9 bases. Here the CDR3 reads CASSLGGKDIQYF. The CDR3, as DNA: TGTGCCAGCAGCTTAGGAGGGAAAGACATTCAGTACTTC. The whole variable domain, remainder taken from reference TRBV7-8 and TRBJ2-4, is GAGVSQSPRYKVAKRGQDVALRCDPISGHVSLFWYQQALGQGPEFLTYFQNEAQLDKSGLPSDRFFAERPEGSVSTLKIQRTQQEDSAVYLCASSLGGKDIQYFGAGTRLSVL.

V gene TRBV7-3 combines with J gene TRBJ2-1; 13 bases are shared with TRBD2. The germline CDR1 and CDR2 sequences are SGHTA and FQGTGA. This CDR3 comprises 15 residues. V dropped 2 bases and J dropped 6; count of bases not matched to a gene: 1. CDR3 residues: CASSLGTSGVNEQFF. The CDR3 nucleotides are TGTGCCAGCAGCTTAGGGACTAGCGGGGTCAATGAGCAGTTCTTC.

This sequence joins TRBV29-1 and TRBJ1-2; D may be TRBD1 (5 bases). This CDR3 is 16 amino acids long. V shed 2 bases and J shed 4 bases, with 20 bases lying between them. CDR1 is SQVTM and CDR2 is ANQGSEA in the germline V gene. The CDR3 region is CSVEYGTGEAVYGYTF. CDR3 nucleotides: TGCAGCGTTGAATATGGTACAGGTGAGGCGGTCTATGGCTACACCTTC. Combining the CDR3 with reference TRBV29-1 and TRBJ1-2 gives the whole variable domain SAVISQKPSRDICQRGTSLTIQCQVDSQVTMMFWYRQQPGQSLTLIATANQGSEATYESGFVIDKFPISRPNLTFSTLTVSNMSPEDSSIYLCSVEYGTGEAVYGYTFGSGTRLTVV.

This chain joins TRBV11-2 and TRBJ1-1; D unclear. Between the trimmed V and J ends, which lost 4 bases and 3 bases, there was a span of 12 bases. This CDR3 is built from 14 residues. Germline loops: CDR1 SGHAT, CDR2 FQNNGV. For the CDR3, the DNA is TGTGCCAGCAGCTCGTACGTGGGTGACACTGAAGCTTTCTTT. Translated: CASSSYVGDTEAFF.

The gene calls are TRBV4-1 and TRBJ2-7; 9 bases are a match to TRBD1. CDR3 size: 16 residues. Losses at the gene ends were 1 base for V and 2 bases for J; bases not matched to a gene: 6. Germline CDR1 is MGHRA and CDR2 is YSYEKL. The CDR3 bases are TGCGCCAGCAGCCAAGGGGGGGACAGGGTAACCTACGAGCAGTACTTC. Translating gives CASSQGGDRVTYEQYF.

The chain uses TRBV6-4 and TRBJ2-1, with TRBD2 matching over 13 bases. V dropped 4 bases and J dropped 9; count of bases not matched to a gene: 6. CDR1 and CDR2 from the germline V gene are MRHNA and SNTAGT. The CDR3 contains 15 residues. For the CDR3, the DNA is TGTGCCAGCAGTGGGACTAGCGGGGGCCCTGGTGAGCAGTTCTTC. It specifies CASSGTSGGPGEQFF.

DNA for the CDR3: TGTGCCAGCGGTTCTGGGGGGTTAGGGGCCAACGTCCTGACTTTC. Translation gives CASGSGGLGANVLTF. The rearrangement joins TRBV28 to TRBJ2-6, with a tentative D call TRBD2 (6 bases). The germline V and J ends were trimmed by 8 bases and 4 bases, with 15 bases remaining between them. The CDR3 totals 15 residues. The germline V gene encodes CDR1 MDHEN and CDR2 SYDVKM.

The chain employs TRBV5-1 and TRBJ1-2; D possibly corresponds to TRBD1 (6 bases). The CDR3 is 15 residues long. V gave up 0 bases and J gave up 4 bases, with 13 bases separating them. The V gene's germline CDR1 is SGHRS and CDR2 YFSETQ. In DNA, the CDR3 is TGCGCCAGCAGCTTGGACGGACAGAGCCTCTATGGCTACACCTTC. Translated: CASSLDGQSLYGYTF.

This clone came up a few times. This chain connects TRBV19 to TRBJ1-1; TRBD1 matches at 10 bases. Losses at the gene ends were 9 bases for V and 10 bases for J; bases not matched to a gene: 11. The length of the CDR3 is 13 residues. Germline V gene data show CDR1 as LNHDA and CDR2 as SQIVND (reference sequence). CDR3 in DNA: TGTGCCAGCACGACAGGGGGCAACAGCGCAGCTTTCTTT. Protein sequence: CASTTGGNSAAFF.

The chain employs TRBV18 and TRBJ1-1, with unresolved D. The CDR3 loop spans 12 amino acids. Germline CDR1 reads KGHSH; CDR2 reads LQKENI. Trimming pared 4 bases from V and 5 bases from J, leaving 8 bases between. The CDR3, as DNA: TGTGCCAGCTCACAACCGGAGACTGAAGCTTTCTTT. It is translated as CASSQPETEAFF. Full variable domain (rest looked up from reference TRBV18 and TRBJ1-1): NAGVMQNPRHLVRRRGQEARLRCSPMKGHSHVYWYRQLPEEGLKFMVYLQKENIIDESGMPKERFSAEFPKEGPSILRIQQVVRGDSAAYFCASSQPETEAFFGQGTRLTVV.

V and J are TRBV6-5 and TRBJ1-1; no definite D call. There are 12 residues in the CDR3. V was trimmed by 2 bases and J by 5 bases, leaving 6 bases between them. Per germline, CDR1 MNHEY and CDR2 SVGAGI. Here the CDR3 reads CASSYGRTEAFF. The CDR3, as DNA: TGTGCCAGCAGTTACGGGAGGACTGAAGCTTTCTTT.

The chain couples TRBV5-4 to TRBJ1-4; 9 positions agree with TRBD1. There are 15 residues in the CDR3. The V and J ends lost 4 bases and 8 bases, in that order; junction bases with no gene match: 9. Germline V gene data show CDR1 as SGHNT and CDR2 as YYREEE (reference sequence). As DNA, the CDR3 is TGTGCCAGCAGCCAGATTGACAGGGGGGAGGAAAAACTGTTTTTT. This translates into CASSQIDRGEEKLFF.

This clone appeared a few times. CDR3 protein: CASRAGTNTGELFF. In DNA, the CDR3 is TGTGCCAGCCGAGCGGGGACGAACACCGGGGAGCTGTTTTTT. This chain connects TRBV25-1 to TRBJ2-2, with 7 bases that match TRBD2. This CDR3 spans 14 amino acids. Looked up from germline, CDR1 is MGHDK and CDR2 is SYGVNS. Trimming at V came to 8 bases and at J to 0 bases, leaving 3 bases not matched to a gene.

The chain employs TRBV6-4 and TRBJ2-1; 10 positions match TRBD2. This CDR3 region has 15 residues. Germline-derived CDR1 and CDR2 are MRHNA and SNTAGT. The J segment lost 8 bases and the V segment lost 6 bases, leaving 10 bases of the junction unmatched. The CDR3 bases are TGTGCCAGCAGCGCCAGCGGGGGGGAGGGGGATGAGCAGTTCTTC. Its protein is CASSASGGEGDEQFF.

The chain couples TRBV9 to TRBJ2-1, with 8 bases lining up with TRBD2. The junction had 2 bases not matched to a gene; V was cut back by 0 bases and J by 0 bases. Germline loops: CDR1 SGDLS, CDR2 YYNGEE. The CDR3 sequence is 16 residues long. Here the CDR3 reads CASSVGGGSSYNEQFF. DNA of the CDR3: TGTGCCAGCAGCGTAGGCGGGGGGAGCTCCTACAATGAGCAGTTCTTC. The full variable domain, with the rest looked up from reference TRBV9 and TRBJ2-1, is DSGVTQTPKHLITATGQRVTLRCSPRSGDLSVYWYQQSLDQGLQFLIQYYNGEERAKGNILERFSAQQFPDLHSELNLSSLELGDSALYFCASSVGGGSSYNEQFFGPGTRLTVL.

The V call is TRBV6-5, the J call TRBJ1-2, with 8 bases aligning to TRBD1. The ends lost 0 bases at V and 7 bases at J; junction bases unmatched: 7. Germline-derived CDR1 and CDR2 are MNHEY and SVGAGI. The length of the CDR3 is 15 residues. The CDR3 spells CASSYSGQGAGGYTF. In nucleotides, the CDR3 is TGTGCCAGCAGTTACTCAGGGCAGGGGGCTGGTGGCTACACCTTC.

The chain links TRBV19 to TRBJ2-7; TRBD2 matches at 8 bases. The CDR3 loop spans 15 amino acids. Germline-derived CDR1 and CDR2 are LNHDA and SQIVND (reference sequence). J was trimmed by 1 base and V by 2 bases; bases with no gene match: 4. The CDR3 sequence is CASSILAGPSYEQYF. The CDR3 DNA sequence: TGTGCCAGTAGTATACTAGCGGGCCCGTCCTACGAGCAGTACTTC. The full variable domain, completed using reference TRBV19 and TRBJ2-7, is DGGITQSPKYLFRKEGQNVTLSCEQNLNHDAMYWYRQDPGQGLRLIYYSQIVNDFQKGDIAEGYSVSREKKESFPLTVTSAQKNPTAFYLCASSILAGPSYEQYFGPGTRLTVT.